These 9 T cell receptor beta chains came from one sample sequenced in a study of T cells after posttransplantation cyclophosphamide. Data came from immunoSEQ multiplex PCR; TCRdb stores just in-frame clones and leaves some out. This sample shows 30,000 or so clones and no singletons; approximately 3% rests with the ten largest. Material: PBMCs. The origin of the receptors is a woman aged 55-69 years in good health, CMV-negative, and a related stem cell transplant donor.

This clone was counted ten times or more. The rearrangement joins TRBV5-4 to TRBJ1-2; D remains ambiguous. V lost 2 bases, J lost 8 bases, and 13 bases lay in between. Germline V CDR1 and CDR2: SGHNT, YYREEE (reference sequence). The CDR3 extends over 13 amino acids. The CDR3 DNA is TGTGCCAGCAGCTTCGGGTTCGCGGCAGGCTACACCTTC. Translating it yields CASSFGFAAGYTF.

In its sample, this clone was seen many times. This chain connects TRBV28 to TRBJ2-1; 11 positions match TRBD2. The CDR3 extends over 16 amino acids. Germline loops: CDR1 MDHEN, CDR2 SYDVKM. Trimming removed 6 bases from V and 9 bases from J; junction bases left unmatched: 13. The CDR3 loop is CASSPSTSGGYIEQFF. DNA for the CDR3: TGTGCCAGCAGCCCCAGCACTAGCGGGGGATATATTGAGCAGTTCTTC.

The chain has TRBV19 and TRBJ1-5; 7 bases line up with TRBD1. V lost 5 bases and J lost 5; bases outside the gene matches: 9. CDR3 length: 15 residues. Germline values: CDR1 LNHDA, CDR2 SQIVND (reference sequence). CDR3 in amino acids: CASSFPTGRHQPQHF. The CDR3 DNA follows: TGTGCCAGTAGTTTCCCGACAGGGAGGCATCAGCCCCAGCATTTT.

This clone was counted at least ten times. The CDR3 is CASSLPRGYNEQFF. The CDR3 region has the DNA TGCGCCAGCAGCCTACCCCGGGGGTACAATGAGCAGTTCTTC. The chain combines TRBV5-1 with TRBJ2-1; the D gene is possibly TRBD2 (6 bases). V dropped 4 bases and J dropped 4 bases, with 12 bases sitting between them. The CDR3 is 14 residues long. CDR1 SGHRS and CDR2 YFSETQ come from the germline V gene.

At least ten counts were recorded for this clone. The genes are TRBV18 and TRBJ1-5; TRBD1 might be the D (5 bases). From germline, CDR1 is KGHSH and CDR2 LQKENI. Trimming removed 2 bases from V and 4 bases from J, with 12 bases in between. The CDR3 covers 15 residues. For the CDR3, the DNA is TGTGCCAGCTCACCAACCGGGGGGAATAATCAGCCCCAGCATTTT. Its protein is CASSPTGGNNQPQHF.

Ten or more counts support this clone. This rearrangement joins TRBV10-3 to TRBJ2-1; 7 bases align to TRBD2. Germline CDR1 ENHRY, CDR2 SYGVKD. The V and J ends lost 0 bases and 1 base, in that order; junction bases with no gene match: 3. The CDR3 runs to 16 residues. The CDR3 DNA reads TGTGCCATCAGTGAGTCTGGCGGGAGTTCCTACAATGAGCAGTTCTTC. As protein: CAISESGGSSYNEQFF.

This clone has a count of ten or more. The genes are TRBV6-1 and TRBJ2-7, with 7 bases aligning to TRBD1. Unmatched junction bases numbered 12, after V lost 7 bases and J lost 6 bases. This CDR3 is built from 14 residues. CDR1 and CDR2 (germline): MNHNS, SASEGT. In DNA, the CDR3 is TGTGCCAGCACCGAGGACAGGTCATTATCCGAGCAGTACTTC. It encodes CASTEDRSLSEQYF.

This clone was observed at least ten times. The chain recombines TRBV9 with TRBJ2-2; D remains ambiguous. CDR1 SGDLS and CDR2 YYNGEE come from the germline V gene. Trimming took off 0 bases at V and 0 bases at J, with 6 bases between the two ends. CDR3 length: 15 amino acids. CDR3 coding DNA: TGTGCCAGCAGCGTAGAAGGTCCGAACACCGGGGAGCTGTTTTTT. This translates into CASSVEGPNTGELFF.

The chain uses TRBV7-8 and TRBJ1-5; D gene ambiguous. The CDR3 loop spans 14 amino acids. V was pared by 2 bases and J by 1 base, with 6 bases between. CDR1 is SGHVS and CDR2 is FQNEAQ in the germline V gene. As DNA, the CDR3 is TGTGCCAGCAGCTTAATAAGGAGCAATCAGCCCCAGCATTTT. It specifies CASSLIRSNQPQHF.